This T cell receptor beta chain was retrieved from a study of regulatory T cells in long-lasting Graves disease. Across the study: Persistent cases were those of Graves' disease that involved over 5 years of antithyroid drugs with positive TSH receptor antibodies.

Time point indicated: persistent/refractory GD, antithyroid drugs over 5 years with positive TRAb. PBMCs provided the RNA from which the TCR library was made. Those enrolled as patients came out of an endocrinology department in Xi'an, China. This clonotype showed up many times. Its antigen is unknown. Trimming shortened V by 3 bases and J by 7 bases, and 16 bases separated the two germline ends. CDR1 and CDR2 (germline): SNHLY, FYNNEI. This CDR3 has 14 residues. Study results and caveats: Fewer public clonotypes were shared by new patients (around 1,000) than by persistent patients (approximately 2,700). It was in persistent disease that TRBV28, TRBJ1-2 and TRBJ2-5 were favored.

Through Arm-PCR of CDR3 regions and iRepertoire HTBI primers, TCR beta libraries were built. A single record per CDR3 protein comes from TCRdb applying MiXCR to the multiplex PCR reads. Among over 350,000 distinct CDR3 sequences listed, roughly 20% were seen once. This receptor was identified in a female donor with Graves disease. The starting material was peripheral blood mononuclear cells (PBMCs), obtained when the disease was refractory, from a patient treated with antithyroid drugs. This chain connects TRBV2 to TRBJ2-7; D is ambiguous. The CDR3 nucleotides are TGTGCCAGCAGTGATAGCCCATCCGGAATGGAGCAGTACTTC. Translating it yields CASSDSPSGMEQYF.